This TCR beta chain was recorded in a study of T cells in Graves' hyperthyroidism and ophthalmopathy. Study background: Before treatment of any kind, peripheral blood was taken at initial diagnosis. Overall study results and limits: Median prediction lead before ophthalmopathy onset was 5 to 7 months with the model.

Amplification yielded TCR beta CDR3 regions, with RNA transcripts as the source. Primed by the HTBI set, a first-round RT-PCR was run on the TCR CDR3. One entry per CDR3 protein, called by TCRdb with MiXCR from the multiplex PCR reads. This table has 300,000 to 450,000 distinct CDR3 sequences, around 16% appearing once. This clonotype showed up just a few times. Its target is not known. First hyperthyroidism diagnosis is when the blood sample was obtained, before any ophthalmopathy symptoms. Extraction of PBMCs used 8.5 to 10 ml of fresh peripheral blood. Sequencing was carried out using blood. This sequence originates from a woman between 18 and 29 years old with Graves' hyperthyroidism that later progressed to Graves' ophthalmopathy.

For the CDR3, the DNA is TGTGCCAGCAGCTTGGAGCGGGATCGGTTCTTC. Encoded protein: CASSLERDRFF. The gene calls are TRBV5-6 and TRBJ2-1; 7 bases line up with TRBD2. V was clipped by 0 bases and J by 15 bases; unmatched bases: 3. Germline assignment: CDR1 SGHDT and CDR2 YYEEEE. This CDR3 spans 11 amino acids.